This T cell receptor (beta chain) originates from a study of T cells in Graves' hyperthyroidism and ophthalmopathy. The CDR3 covers 17 residues. CDR1 LGHNA and CDR2 YSLEER come from the germline V gene. The J segment lost 4 bases and the V segment lost 3 bases, leaving 9 bases of the junction unmatched. RNA transcripts served as the template for amplifying TCR beta CDR3 regions. HTBI primers were the set used in a first-round RT-PCR of the TCR CDR3. TCRdb re-called the multiplex PCR reads with MiXCR, one entry per CDR3 protein. The sample holds hundreds of thousands of distinct CDR3 sequences, 12% to 15% seen once. The PBMCs studied were ones that came from 9 to 10 ml fresh peripheral blood. This clonotype turned up a few times.

This sequence joins TRBV4-3 and TRBJ2-2, with 9 positions matching TRBD1. The sequencing sample was made of blood. The sequence derives from a woman aged 18-29 years with Graves' hyperthyroidism. As DNA, the CDR3 is TGCGCCAGCAGCCAGTGGCGACAGGGGGAGGGCACCGGGGAGCTGTTTTTT. It yields the protein CASSQWRQGEGTGELFF.